Presented here are 32 T cell receptor beta chains from one specimen sequenced in a study of Ad26.COV2.S vaccination and SARS-CoV-2 variants. Sequenced by immunoSEQ multiplex PCR; TCRdb stores in-frame clones only, minus some. The data hold hundreds of thousands of clones, with nearly 90% observed a single time. Treatment given: roughly 19 received Ad26.COV2.S at low or high dose, single or two shots; several received placebo; per-sample allocation not given. Sampling took place 63 days after the first vaccine or placebo injection. The sequenced sample was peripheral blood, obtained in a trial of Ad26.COV2.S vaccine versus placebo. These receptors all stem from a person aged 18-60 years who received the Ad26.COV2.S COVID-19 vaccine or a placebo.

This clone was recorded only once. V gene TRBV4-1 combines with J gene TRBJ2-5; unclear D gene. Germline CDR1 is MGHRA and CDR2 is YSYEKL. CDR3 length: 12 amino acids. Trimming removed 2 bases from V and 4 bases from J, with 5 bases in between. The CDR3 region has the DNA TGCGCCAGCAGCCAAAGCGTAGAGACCCAGTACTTC. It specifies CASSQSVETQYF.

The V gene is TRBV4-3, the J gene TRBJ2-2; D is ambiguous. This CDR3 has 16 residues. V was clipped by 4 bases and J by 2 bases, with 14 bases between them. In germline, CDR1 is LGHNA, CDR2 YSLEER. CDR3 coding DNA: TGCGCCAGCAGCCTGAGGCGCGGCTTTAACACCGGGGAGCTGTTTTTT. Its translation: CASSLRRGFNTGELFF.

V and J are TRBV4-3 and TRBJ2-1; 13 bases fit TRBD2. From germline, CDR1 is LGHNA and CDR2 YSLEER. This CDR3 is 16 amino acids long. The junction had 7 bases not matched to a gene; V was cut back by 4 bases and J by 7 bases. Written as DNA, the CDR3 is TGCGCCAGCAGCCCAGGACTAGCGGGAGTGGGTAATGAGCAGTTCTTC. Translation: CASSPGLAGVGNEQFF.

The gene calls are TRBV4-2 and TRBJ2-1; TRBD2 matches 9 bases. The V and J ends lost 0 bases and 4 bases, in that order; junction bases with no gene match: 7. Germline lookup yields CDR1 LGHNA and CDR2 YNFKEQ. The CDR3 runs to 17 residues. CDR3 in DNA: TGTGCCAGCAGCCAAGATCCCGCGGGAGGGCCATACAATGAGCAGTTCTTC. This sequence encodes CASSQDPAGGPYNEQFF.

V is TRBV30 and J is TRBJ1-5, with 12 bases lining up with TRBD1. Germline V gene lookup returns CDR1 GTSNPN and CDR2 SVGIG (reference sequence). This CDR3 spans 14 amino acids. Trimming removed 4 bases from V and 6 bases from J; junction bases left unmatched: 4. The CDR3 sequence: CAWTGTGGGQPQHF. CDR3 nucleotides: TGTGCCTGGACCGGGACAGGGGGCGGTCAGCCCCAGCATTTT.

This chain uses TRBV6-1 with TRBJ1-1, with D perhaps matching TRBD1 (6 bases). Trimming left V 4 bases short and J 5 bases short, with 20 bases between. This CDR3 has 16 amino acids. In germline, CDR1 is MNHNS, CDR2 SASEGT. This CDR3 reads CASSGVLQGRLTEAFF. CDR3 nucleotide sequence: TGTGCCAGCAGTGGAGTTTTACAGGGCCGTTTGACTGAAGCTTTCTTT.

V usage is TRBV7-8 and J usage is TRBJ2-7; 13 bases match TRBD2. Germline V gives CDR1 SGHVS, CDR2 FQNEAQ. The CDR3 length is 16 residues. J lost 4 bases, V lost 5 bases, and 8 bases had no gene match. In DNA, the CDR3 is TGTGCCAGCAGCAAAGGACTAGCGGGAGCCTGGTACGAGCAGTACGTC. This gives the protein CASSKGLAGAWYEQYV.

This chain uses TRBV15 with TRBJ2-3; D ambiguous. The germline gives CDR1 LNHNV, CDR2 YYDKDF (reference sequence). V lost 1 base, J lost 12 bases, and 20 bases lay in between. This CDR3 has 15 amino acids. Written as DNA, the CDR3 is TGTGCCACCAGCAGAGCTTATACGGAGCTCCTAAGCCAGTATTTT. Translated, it gives CATSRAYTELLSQYF.

J is TRBJ1-2 and V is TRBV4-3; D remains unclear. The CDR3 sequence is 14 residues long. V was cut by 3 bases and J by 0 bases, with 8 bases left in between. The germline gives CDR1 LGHNA, CDR2 YSLEER. CDR3 loop: CASSHEGSNYGYTF. The CDR3 nucleotides read TGCGCCAGCAGCCATGAGGGATCTAACTATGGCTACACCTTC.

This chain uses TRBV24-1 with TRBJ2-1; D is ambiguous. The CDR3 covers 12 residues. V lost 1 base, J lost 7 bases, and 4 bases lay in between. Germline CDR1 and CDR2: KGHDR and SFDVKD. CDR3 residues: CATSDLNNEQFF. In nucleotides, the CDR3 is TGTGCCACCAGTGATTTAAATAATGAGCAGTTCTTC.

This chain uses TRBV2 with TRBJ1-2, with a weak D call TRBD1 (5 bases). The CDR3 is 13 residues long. Trimming stripped 4 bases from V and 8 bases from J, with 14 bases between. CDR1 and CDR2 (germline): SNHLY, FYNNEI. The DNA of the CDR3 is TGTGCCAGCAGTGCCGAGGGAAGGGGCGGCTACACCTTC. Protein: CASSAEGRGGYTF. The variable domain in full, completed from reference TRBV2 and TRBJ1-2, reads EPEVTQTPSHQVTQMGQEVILRCVPISNHLYFYWYRQILGQKVEFLVSFYNNEISEKSEIFDDQFSVERPDGSNFTLKIRSTKLEDSAMYFCASSAEGRGGYTFGSGTRLTVV.

J is TRBJ2-5 and V is TRBV9; TRBD2 agrees at 11 bases. Germline CDR1 and CDR2: SGDLS and YYNGEE. The CDR3 contains 16 residues. The V segment lost 3 bases and the J segment 4 bases; nucleotides outside the gene matches: 8. The CDR3 protein is CASSAFSGRVGETQYF. The CDR3 DNA reads TGTGCCAGCAGCGCCTTTAGCGGGAGGGTGGGAGAGACCCAGTACTTC.

This chain links TRBV28 with TRBJ1-5; the match to TRBD1 covers 9 bases. V shed 7 bases and J 7 bases; nucleotides not matched to a gene: 11. This CDR3 is built from 15 residues. Germline-derived CDR1 and CDR2 are MDHEN and SYDVKM. The CDR3 DNA sequence: TGTGCCAGCACTCCCGAGGGACAGGGACGGCAGCCCCAGCATTTT. Translating it yields CASTPEGQGRQPQHF.

CDR3: CAISDQSQPQHF. The CDR3 region has the DNA TGTGCCATCAGTGATCAGAGTCAGCCCCAGCATTTT. V gene TRBV10-3 combines with J gene TRBJ1-5; D remains ambiguous. The length of the CDR3 is 12 residues. Deletions cut 3 bases from V and 6 bases from J, with 6 bases between. Germline-derived CDR1 and CDR2 are ENHRY and SYGVKD.

The chain links TRBV5-1 to TRBJ2-2; a possible D gene is TRBD2 (6 bases). Trimming removed 5 bases from V and 0 bases from J, with 11 bases in between. CDR3 length: 15 residues. Germline CDR1 and CDR2: SGHRS and YFSETQ. CDR3 protein: CASRLAVTNTGELFF. The CDR3 DNA reads TGCGCCAGCAGATTAGCGGTGACGAACACCGGGGAGCTGTTTTTT.

The chain is built from TRBV4-1 and TRBJ2-7, with 7 bases aligning to TRBD1. With 3 bases clipped from V and 1 base from J, the junction kept 3 bases outside the gene matches. This CDR3 region has 14 residues. Germline V gene lookup returns CDR1 MGHRA and CDR2 YSYEKL. The CDR3 loop reads CASSQGDRSYEQYF. The CDR3 coding sequence is TGCGCCAGCAGCCAGGGGGACAGATCCTACGAGCAGTACTTC.

The chain links TRBV7-9 to TRBJ1-2, with D possibly matching TRBD1 (6 bases). CDR1 is SEHNR and CDR2 is FQNEAQ in the germline V gene (reference sequence). The V gene lost 3 bases and the J gene lost 10 bases, with 9 bases spanning the gap. This CDR3 is 11 amino acids long. The CDR3 DNA reads TGTGCCAGCAGCTTCCGGGACACCTACACCTTC. It codes for CASSFRDTYTF.

The rearrangement joins TRBV29-1 to TRBJ1-1; D gene unclear. This CDR3 comprises 12 residues. CDR1 is SQVTM, CDR2 ANQGSEA, per germline. The CDR3 protein is CATGNLNTEAFF. CDR3 DNA sequence: TGCGCCACGGGGAATTTGAACACTGAAGCTTTCTTT.

The chain joins TRBV27 to TRBJ2-3; TRBD2 is a possible D gene (5 bases). In germline, CDR1 is MNHEY, CDR2 SMNVEV (reference sequence). CDR3 length: 14 amino acids. Trimming stripped 8 bases from V and 2 bases from J, with 14 bases between. As DNA, the CDR3 is TGTGCCAGCTCTAGCACCGAGCCCACAGATACGCAGTATTTT. Its translation: CASSSTEPTDTQYF.

CDR3 bases: TGTGCCTCCTCCCAGGTCGGACGGACCACAGATACGCAGTATTTT. It translates to CASSQVGRTTDTQYF. The chain carries TRBV10-3 and TRBJ2-3; D unclear. The CDR3 loop spans 15 amino acids. The germline CDR1 and CDR2 sequences are ENHRY and SYGVKD. V lost 11 bases to trimming and J lost 2 bases, with 20 bases between them.

The rearrangement links TRBV6-5 to TRBJ1-1; D is ambiguous. With 7 bases removed from V and 2 bases from J, the gap between germline ends came to 8 bases. This CDR3 region has 12 residues. Germline values: CDR1 MNHEY, CDR2 SVGAGI. CDR3 nucleotides: TGTGCCAGCATCAGGAGTAACACTGAAGCTTTCTTT. This gives the protein CASIRSNTEAFF.

The chain carries TRBV18 and TRBJ2-1; D is uncertain. CDR1 KGHSH and CDR2 LQKENI come from the germline V gene. V lost 2 bases to trimming and J lost 10 bases, with 9 bases between them. The CDR3 covers 12 residues. The CDR3 DNA reads as TGTGCCAGCTCACCAGGACCCGGAGAGCAGTTCTTC. This codes for CASSPGPGEQFF.

Worth noting for this clone: The junction departs from the called germline gene at one end, perhaps through a read error. This rearrangement joins TRBV6-2 or TRBV6-3 to TRBJ1-1; 7 nucleotides match TRBD1. The germline CDR1 and CDR2 sequences are MNHEY and SVGEGT. CDR3 size: 16 residues. CDR3 DNA: TGTGCCAGCGGTTACCAGCCCACAGGGGCGGACACTGAAGCTTTCTTT. Encoded protein: CASGYQPTGADTEAFF.

The V gene is TRBV7-5, the J gene TRBJ2-3. TRBV7-5 is described as a pseudogene. CDR3 size: 14 residues. Here the CDR3 reads CVRSLGGPSKAQYF. CDR3 DNA: TGTGTCAGAAGCTTAGGGGGACCCTCCAAGGCGCAGTATTTT.

The chain links TRBV21-1 to TRBJ2-7; the DNA was not compared with TRBD1, the D call given in the table. TRBV21-1 is given as a pseudogene. The CDR3 spans 15 residues. The CDR3 loop is CAGSPGQGSSYEQYV. The CDR3 nucleotides read TGTGCCGGGTCTCCGGGACAGGGGAGCTCCTACGAGCAGTACGTC.

V gene TRBV28 combines with J gene TRBJ1-2; possible D gene TRBD1, 5 bases. V lost 2 bases and J lost 7, with 8 bases in between. The germline CDR1 and CDR2 sequences are MDHEN and SYDVKM. This CDR3 spans 12 amino acids. The CDR3 region has the DNA TGTGCCAGCAGTTTAGCAGGGACTGGCTACACCTTC. Translated: CASSLAGTGYTF.

The rearrangement links TRBV11-3 to TRBJ2-7; D remains ambiguous. V dropped 0 bases and J dropped 3 bases, with 6 bases sitting between them. This CDR3 spans 13 amino acids. From germline, CDR1 is SGHNT and CDR2 YENEEA. The CDR3 is CASSLEQNYEQYF. The CDR3 nucleotides are TGTGCCAGCAGCTTAGAACAGAACTACGAGCAGTACTTC.

This clone was seen once. This CDR3 reads CASSVVESDRGPYGYTF. The CDR3 nucleotides are TGTGCCAGCAGCGTAGTTGAGAGCGACAGGGGACCATATGGCTACACCTTC. The gene calls are TRBV9 and TRBJ1-2, with TRBD1 matching over 8 bases. This CDR3 region has 17 residues. Unmatched junction bases numbered 12, after V lost 0 bases and J lost 5 bases. Germline loops: CDR1 SGDLS, CDR2 YYNGEE.

V gene TRBV19 combines with J gene TRBJ1-1; no reliable D call. V lost 3 bases to trimming and J lost 5 bases, with 13 bases between them. The CDR3 is made up of 14 amino acids. Germline CDR1 and CDR2: LNHDA and SQIVND (reference sequence). The CDR3 DNA reads TGTGCCAGTAGTATTTTGGGAGATGGGACTGAAGCTTTCTTT. Translation: CASSILGDGTEAFF.

The genes are TRBV7-2 and TRBJ2-1; 7 positions agree with TRBD2. Germline lookup yields CDR1 SGHTA and CDR2 FQGNSA. V was pared by 4 bases and J by 7 bases, with 13 bases of the junction left unmatched. The CDR3 spans 16 residues. CDR3 in DNA: TGTGCCAGCAGCTCCCCGGACTTAGCGGGTGAGAATGAGCAGTTCTTC. It codes for CASSSPDLAGENEQFF.

The chain is built from TRBV7-2 and TRBJ2-7; D is tentatively TRBD1 or TRBD2 (5 bases each). There are 13 residues in the CDR3. The V gene lost 5 bases and the J gene lost 6 bases, with 14 bases spanning the gap. Germline-derived CDR1 and CDR2 are SGHTA and FQGNSA. Here the CDR3 DNA reads TGTGCCAGCAGCCGGGACCCGGCAACCGAGCAGTACTTC. It specifies CASSRDPATEQYF.

J is TRBJ2-7 and V is TRBV5-4, with TRBD2 matching 12 bases. Germline V gene lookup returns CDR1 SGHNT and CDR2 YYREEE (reference sequence). The CDR3 spans 16 residues. V lost 3 bases, J lost 7 bases, and 11 bases stayed unmatched. CDR3 protein: CASSSRTSGEMGEQYF. CDR3 nucleotide sequence: TGTGCCAGCAGCTCGAGGACTAGCGGGGAGATGGGGGAGCAGTACTTC.